This T cell receptor (beta chain) was observed in a study of blood T cells in healthy people across ages. For the second PCR, which ran for about 7 to 11 cycles, a sample-barcoded 5' primer and a J-beta primer mix were used. TCRdb re-derived calls from the 5' RACE reads in MiXCR, one entry per CDR3 protein. The sample holds 750,000 to 1,000,000 distinct CDR3 sequences, about 28% seen once. The CDR3 loop spans 16 amino acids. V was cut by 1 base and J by 0 bases, with 13 bases left in between. Per the germline V gene, CDR1 is SGHTA and CDR2 is FQGNSA. This clonotype was detected many times. These sequences were also reported in another study, on T cells of mothers and their children. That source reports: All RNA that had been extracted was used for cDNA synthesis at roughly 1.6 ug per 15 ul. Each child contributed around 3 million TCR beta CDR3 reads, while each mother contributed over 8 million. Related and unrelated pairs show similar thymic shaping of TCR recombination output.

This rearrangement joins TRBV7-2 to TRBJ2-7; perhaps D is TRBD1 or TRBD2 (5 bases each). This receptor was taken from a woman in her forties in good health. Sequencing was done on a sample of blood. Here the CDR3 reads CASSLGSGANSYEQYF. The DNA for the CDR3 is TGTGCCAGCAGCTTAGGCTCCGGGGCGAACTCCTACGAGCAGTACTTC. Looking up the rest from reference TRBV7-2 and TRBJ2-7 gives the full variable domain: GAGVSQSPSNKVTEKGKDVELRCDPISGHTALYWYRQSLGQGLEFLIYFQGNSAPDKSGLPSDRFSAERTGGSVSTLTIQRTQQEDSAVYLCASSLGSGANSYEQYFGPGTRLTVT.